This T cell receptor beta chain was sequenced for a study of T cells after yellow fever vaccination. Overall study: Researchers used SMART-Seq v4 Ultra Low Input to prepare fractions that had low cell numbers. Study-wide findings and caveats: The secondary response peaked faster, at day 5 versus 15, but was weaker.

TCRdb recomputed calls from the 5' RACE reads with MiXCR, one row per CDR3 protein. The sample has 200,000 to 300,000 distinct CDR3 sequences, around 13% seen once; the top ten hold 0.5% to 0.6%. This clonotype was picked up a small number of times. Its specificity is not known. The material sequenced was CD4+ T cells sorted from PBMCs, taken 45 days after the yellow fever booster vaccination. This TCR came from a man aged 25-40 years who received the YFV17D yellow fever vaccine.

CDR3 DNA sequence: TGTGCCAGCAGCTCTGCCTCGGGACAGGGGACTTCGGGGCAGTACTTC. It translates to CASSSASGQGTSGQYF. The rearrangement links TRBV7-8 to TRBJ2-7, with TRBD1 matching over 10 bases. Germline V gene data show CDR1 as SGHVS and CDR2 as FQNEAQ. The CDR3 consists of 16 residues. Trimming cost V 4 bases and J 9 bases; bases outside gene matches: 15.